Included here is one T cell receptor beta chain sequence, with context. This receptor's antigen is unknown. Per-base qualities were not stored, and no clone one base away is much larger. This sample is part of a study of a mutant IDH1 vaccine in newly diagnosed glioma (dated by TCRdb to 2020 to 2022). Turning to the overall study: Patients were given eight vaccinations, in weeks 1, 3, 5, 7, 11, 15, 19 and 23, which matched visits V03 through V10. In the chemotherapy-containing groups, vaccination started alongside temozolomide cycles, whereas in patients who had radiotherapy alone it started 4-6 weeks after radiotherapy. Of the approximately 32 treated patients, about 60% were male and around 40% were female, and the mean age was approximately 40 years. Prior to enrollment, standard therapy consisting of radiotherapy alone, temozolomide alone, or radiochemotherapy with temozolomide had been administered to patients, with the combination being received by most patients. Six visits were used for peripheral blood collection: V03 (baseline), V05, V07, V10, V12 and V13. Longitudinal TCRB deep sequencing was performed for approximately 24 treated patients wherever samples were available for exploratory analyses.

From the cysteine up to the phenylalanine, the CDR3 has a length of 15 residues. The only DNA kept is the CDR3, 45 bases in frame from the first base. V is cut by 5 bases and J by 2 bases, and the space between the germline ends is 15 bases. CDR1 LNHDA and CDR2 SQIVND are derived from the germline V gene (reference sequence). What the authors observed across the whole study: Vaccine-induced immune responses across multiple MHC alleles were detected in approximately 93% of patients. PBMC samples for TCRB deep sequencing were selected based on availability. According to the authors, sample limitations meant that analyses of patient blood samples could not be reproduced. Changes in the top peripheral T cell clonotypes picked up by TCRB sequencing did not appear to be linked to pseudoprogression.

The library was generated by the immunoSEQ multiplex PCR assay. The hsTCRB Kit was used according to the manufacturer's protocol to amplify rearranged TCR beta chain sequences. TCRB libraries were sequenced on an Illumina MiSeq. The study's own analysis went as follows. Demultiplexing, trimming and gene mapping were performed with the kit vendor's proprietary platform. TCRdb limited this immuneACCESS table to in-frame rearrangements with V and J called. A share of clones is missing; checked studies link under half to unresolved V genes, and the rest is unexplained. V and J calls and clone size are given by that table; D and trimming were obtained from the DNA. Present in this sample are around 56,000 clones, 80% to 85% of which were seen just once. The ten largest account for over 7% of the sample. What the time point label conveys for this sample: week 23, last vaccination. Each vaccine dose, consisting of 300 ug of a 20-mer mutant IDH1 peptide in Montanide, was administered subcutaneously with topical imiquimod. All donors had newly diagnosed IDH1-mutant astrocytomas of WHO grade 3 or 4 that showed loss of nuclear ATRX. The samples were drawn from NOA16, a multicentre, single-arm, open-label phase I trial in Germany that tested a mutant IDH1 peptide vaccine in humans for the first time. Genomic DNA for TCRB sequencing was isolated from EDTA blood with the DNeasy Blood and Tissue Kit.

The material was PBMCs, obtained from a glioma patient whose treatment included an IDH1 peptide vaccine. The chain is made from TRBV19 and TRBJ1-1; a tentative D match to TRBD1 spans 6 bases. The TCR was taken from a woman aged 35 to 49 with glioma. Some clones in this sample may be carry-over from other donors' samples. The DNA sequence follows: TGTGCCAGTAGTCAAAGGGGGGGGCGCAACACTGAAGCTTTCTTT. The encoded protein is CASSQRGGRNTEAFF.